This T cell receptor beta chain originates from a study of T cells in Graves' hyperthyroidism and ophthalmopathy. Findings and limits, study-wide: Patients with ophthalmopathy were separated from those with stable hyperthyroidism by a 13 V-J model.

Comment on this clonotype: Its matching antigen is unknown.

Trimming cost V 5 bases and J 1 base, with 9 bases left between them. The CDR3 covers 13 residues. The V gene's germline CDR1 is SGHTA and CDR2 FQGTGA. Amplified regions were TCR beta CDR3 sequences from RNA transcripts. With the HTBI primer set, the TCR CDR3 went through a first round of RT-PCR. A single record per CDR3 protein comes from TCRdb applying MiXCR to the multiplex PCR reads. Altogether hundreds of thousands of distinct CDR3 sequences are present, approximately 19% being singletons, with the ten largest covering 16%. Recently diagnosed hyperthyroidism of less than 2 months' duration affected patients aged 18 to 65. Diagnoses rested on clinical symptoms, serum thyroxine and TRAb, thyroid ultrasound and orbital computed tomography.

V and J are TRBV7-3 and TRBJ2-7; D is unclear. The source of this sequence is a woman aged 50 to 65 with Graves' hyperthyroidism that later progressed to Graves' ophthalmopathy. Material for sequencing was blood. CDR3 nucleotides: TGTGCCAGCAGCCTCGACCAATCCTACGAGCAGTACTTC. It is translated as CASSLDQSYEQYF.